Sequencing of this T cell receptor beta chain was carried out in a study of T-cell reconstitution after alpha-beta-depleted transplantation in children. The CDR3 spans 12 residues. V gave up 1 base and J gave up 4 bases, with 5 bases separating them. In germline, CDR1 is KGHSH, CDR2 LQKENI. Unique molecular identifiers were incorporated during preparation of the TCRbeta library. MiXCR was run by TCRdb on the PCR reads, yielding one entry per CDR3 protein. The profile shows just under 350,000 distinct CDR3 sequences, 15% to 20% of them singletons. Turning to this clonotype: The antigen remains undetermined.

General study results and limits: From newly produced T cells came most of the T-cell counts and diversity one year after transplant. Some patients' high day-60 TCRbeta diversity was traced to surviving recipient T cells and thymic progenitors. About two months after transplant, alpha-beta T cells reportedly came from several hundred expanded graft clones.

The specimen comprised PBMCs, mostly from graft donor cells, sampled 360 days after TCRalphabeta/CD19-depleted stem cell transplant. This receptor was identified in a male patient aged 2-9 years who had a stem cell transplant for acute lymphoblastic leukemia, so the T cells may come from the graft donor. The rearrangement joins TRBV18 to TRBJ2-7; D unclear. The CDR3 DNA reads as TGTGCCAGCTCACCACACCGTTACGAGCAGTACTTC. Translation: CASSPHRYEQYF.